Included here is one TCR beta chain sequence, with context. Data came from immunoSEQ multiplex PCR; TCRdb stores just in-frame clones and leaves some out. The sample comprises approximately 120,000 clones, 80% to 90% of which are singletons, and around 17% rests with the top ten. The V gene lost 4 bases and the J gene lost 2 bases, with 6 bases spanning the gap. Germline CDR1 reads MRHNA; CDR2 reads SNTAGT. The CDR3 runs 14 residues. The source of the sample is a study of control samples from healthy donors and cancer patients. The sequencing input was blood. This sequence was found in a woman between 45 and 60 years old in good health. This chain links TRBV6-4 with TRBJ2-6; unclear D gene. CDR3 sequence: CASSATAGANVLTF. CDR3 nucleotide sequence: TGTGCCAGCAGTGCAACGGCTGGGGCCAACGTCCTGACTTTC.